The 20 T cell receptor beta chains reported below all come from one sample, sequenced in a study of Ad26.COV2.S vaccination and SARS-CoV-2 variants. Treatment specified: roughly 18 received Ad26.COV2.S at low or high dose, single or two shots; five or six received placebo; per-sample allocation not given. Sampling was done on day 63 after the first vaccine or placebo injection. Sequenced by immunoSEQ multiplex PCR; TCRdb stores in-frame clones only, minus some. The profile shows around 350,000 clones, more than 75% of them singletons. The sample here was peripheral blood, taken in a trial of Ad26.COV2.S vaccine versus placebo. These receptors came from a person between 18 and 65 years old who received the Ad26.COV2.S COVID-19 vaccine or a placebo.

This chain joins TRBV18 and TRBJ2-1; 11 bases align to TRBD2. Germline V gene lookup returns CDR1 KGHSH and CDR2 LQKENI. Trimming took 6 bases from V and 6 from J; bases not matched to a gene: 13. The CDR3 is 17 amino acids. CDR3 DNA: TGTGCCAGCTCGACCACGGCTAGCGGGAGGAACATCAATGAGCAGTTCTTC. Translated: CASSTTASGRNINEQFF.

The CDR3 coding sequence is TGTGCCAGCAGTGTAGAGGGATTTGGAACCTACGAGCAGTACTTC. It yields the protein CASSVEGFGTYEQYF. This sequence joins TRBV2 and TRBJ2-7; TRBD2 might be the D (5 bases). The CDR3 spans 15 residues. Per the germline V gene, CDR1 is SNHLY and CDR2 is FYNNEI. Trimming pared 4 bases from V and 2 bases from J, leaving 15 bases between. Combining the CDR3 with reference TRBV2 and TRBJ2-7 gives the whole variable domain EPEVTQTPSHQVTQMGQEVILRCVPISNHLYFYWYRQILGQKVEFLVSFYNNEISEKSEIFDDQFSVERPDGSNFTLKIRSTKLEDSAMYFCASSVEGFGTYEQYFGPGTRLTVT.

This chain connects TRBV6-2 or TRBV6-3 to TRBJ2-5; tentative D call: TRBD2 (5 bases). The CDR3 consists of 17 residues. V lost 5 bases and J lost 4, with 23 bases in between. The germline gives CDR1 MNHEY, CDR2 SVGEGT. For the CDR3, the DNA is TGTGCCAGCAGTCTCCTTTGGACTCTTACAAAGTTAGAGACCCAGTACTTC. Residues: CASSLLWTLTKLETQYF.

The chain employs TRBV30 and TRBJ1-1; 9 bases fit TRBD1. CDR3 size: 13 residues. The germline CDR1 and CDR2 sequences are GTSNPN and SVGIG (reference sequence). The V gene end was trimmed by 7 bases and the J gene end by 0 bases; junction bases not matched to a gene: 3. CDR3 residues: CASDRGLNTEAFF. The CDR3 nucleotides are TGTGCCTCGGACAGGGGTTTGAACACTGAAGCTTTCTTT.

The CDR3 loop reads CATSNGGGDTQYF. CDR3 nucleotide sequence: TGTGCCACCAGTAACGGGGGAGGAGATACGCAGTATTTT. The rearrangement links TRBV24-1 to TRBJ2-3; tentatively, D is TRBD2 (6 bases). V was trimmed by 6 bases and J by 5 bases, leaving 11 bases between them. CDR1 and CDR2 (germline): KGHDR, SFDVKD. This CDR3 is built from 13 residues.

As DNA, the CDR3 is TGTGCCAGTAGTATTCTACTTGACCCGAGGGGGGAGCAGTACTTC. Translation: CASSILLDPRGEQYF. The chain couples TRBV19 to TRBJ2-7; D is perhaps TRBD1 (6 bases). This CDR3 region has 15 residues. Trimming stripped 3 bases from V and 7 bases from J, with 19 bases between. Germline lookup yields CDR1 LNHDA and CDR2 SQIVND (reference sequence). Full variable domain (outside the CDR3, taken from reference TRBV19 and TRBJ2-7): DGGITQSPKYLFRKEGQNVTLSCEQNLNHDAMYWYRQDPGQGLRLIYYSQIVNDFQKGDIAEGYSVSREKKESFPLTVTSAQKNPTAFYLCASSILLDPRGEQYFGPGTRLTVT.

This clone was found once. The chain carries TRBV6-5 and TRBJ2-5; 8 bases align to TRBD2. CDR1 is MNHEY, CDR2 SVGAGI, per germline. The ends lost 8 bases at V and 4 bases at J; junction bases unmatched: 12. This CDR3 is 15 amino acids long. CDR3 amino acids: CASQGGGNYRETQYF. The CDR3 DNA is TGTGCCAGCCAGGGCGGGGGGAACTATCGAGAGACCCAGTACTTC.

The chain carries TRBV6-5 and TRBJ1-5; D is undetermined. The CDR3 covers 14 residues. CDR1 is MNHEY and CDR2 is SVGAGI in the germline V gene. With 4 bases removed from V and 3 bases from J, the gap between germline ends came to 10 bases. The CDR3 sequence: CASSSWAFNQPQHF. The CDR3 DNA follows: TGTGCCAGCAGTTCGTGGGCTTTCAATCAGCCCCAGCATTTT.

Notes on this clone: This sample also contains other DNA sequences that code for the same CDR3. CDR3 protein: CASSLGQGAYGYTF. The DNA of the CDR3 is TGCGCCAGCAGCTTGGGGCAGGGAGCCTATGGCTACACCTTC. The rearrangement joins TRBV5-1 to TRBJ1-2, with D possibly matching TRBD1 (5 bases). Germline values: CDR1 SGHRS, CDR2 YFSETQ. V dropped 0 bases and J dropped 4 bases, with 10 bases sitting between them. The CDR3 spans 14 residues.

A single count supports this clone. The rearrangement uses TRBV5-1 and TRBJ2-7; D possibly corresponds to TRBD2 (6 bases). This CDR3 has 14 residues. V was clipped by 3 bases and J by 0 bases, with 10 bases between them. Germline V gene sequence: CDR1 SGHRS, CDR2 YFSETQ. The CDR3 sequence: CASSSDYVSYEQYF. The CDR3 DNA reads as TGCGCCAGCAGCTCGGACTACGTCTCCTACGAGCAGTACTTC.

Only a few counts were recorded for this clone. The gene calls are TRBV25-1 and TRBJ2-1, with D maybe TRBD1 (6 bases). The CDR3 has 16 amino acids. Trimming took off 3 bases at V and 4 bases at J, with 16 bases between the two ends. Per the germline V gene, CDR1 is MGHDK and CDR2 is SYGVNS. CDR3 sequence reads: CASSDSGAQGYNEQFF. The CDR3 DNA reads TGTGCCAGCAGTGACTCCGGGGCACAGGGATACAATGAGCAGTTCTTC.

CDR3 sequence (DNA): TGTGCCAGCAGTTACCGGGTGAGGGCTGACCAGCACATTCCCGAAAAGTGGTTTTTT. Encoded protein: CASSYRVRADQHIPEKWFF. This chain connects TRBV13 to TRBJ1-4; D is unresolved. Germline V CDR1 and CDR2: PRHDT, FYEKMQ (reference sequence). This CDR3 has 19 residues. V shed 6 bases and J shed 16 bases, with 39 bases lying between them.

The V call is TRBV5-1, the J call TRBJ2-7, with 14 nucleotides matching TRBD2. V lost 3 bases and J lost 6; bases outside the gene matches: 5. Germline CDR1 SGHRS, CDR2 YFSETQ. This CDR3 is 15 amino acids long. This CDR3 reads CASSSGTSGSFEQYF. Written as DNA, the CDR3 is TGCGCCAGCAGCTCCGGGACTAGCGGGAGCTTCGAGCAGTACTTC.

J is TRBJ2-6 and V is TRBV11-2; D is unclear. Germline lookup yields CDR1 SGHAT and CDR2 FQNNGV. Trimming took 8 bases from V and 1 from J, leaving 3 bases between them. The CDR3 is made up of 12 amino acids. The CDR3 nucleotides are TGTGCCAGCCCGTCTGGGGCCAACGTCCTGACTTTC. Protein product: CASPSGANVLTF.

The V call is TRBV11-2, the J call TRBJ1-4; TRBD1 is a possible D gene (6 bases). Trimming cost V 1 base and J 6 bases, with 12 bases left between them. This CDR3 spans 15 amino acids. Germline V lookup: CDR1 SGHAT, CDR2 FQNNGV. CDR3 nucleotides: TGTGCCAGCAGCTTAGTTCGGGGGCGGGATGAAAAACTGTTTTTT. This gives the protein CASSLVRGRDEKLFF.

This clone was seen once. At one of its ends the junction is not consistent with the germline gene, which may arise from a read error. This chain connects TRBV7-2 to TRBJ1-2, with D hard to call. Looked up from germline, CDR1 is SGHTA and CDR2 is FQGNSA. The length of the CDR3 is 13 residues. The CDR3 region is CANSLALLSFLYF. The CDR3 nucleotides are TGTGCCAACAGCTTAGCGTTGTTAAGCTTCCTCTATTTC.

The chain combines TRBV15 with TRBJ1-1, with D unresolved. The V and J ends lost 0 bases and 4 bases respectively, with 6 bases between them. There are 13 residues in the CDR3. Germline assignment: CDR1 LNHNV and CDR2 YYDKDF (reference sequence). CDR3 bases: TGTGCCACCAGCAGAGAGAGGGTCACTGAAGCTTTCTTT. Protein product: CATSRERVTEAFF.

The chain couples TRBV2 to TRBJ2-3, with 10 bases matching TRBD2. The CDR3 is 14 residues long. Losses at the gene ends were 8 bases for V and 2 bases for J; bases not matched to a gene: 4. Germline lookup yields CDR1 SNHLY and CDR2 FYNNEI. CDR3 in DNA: TGTGCCAGCCACAGCGGGGGGGCCACAGATACGCAGTATTTT. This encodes CASHSGGATDTQYF.

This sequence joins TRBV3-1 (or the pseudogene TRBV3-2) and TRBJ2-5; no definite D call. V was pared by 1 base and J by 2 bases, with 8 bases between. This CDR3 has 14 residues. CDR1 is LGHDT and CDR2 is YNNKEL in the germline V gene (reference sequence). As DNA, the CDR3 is TGTGCCAGCAGCCAAGGGCTTCTACAAGAGACCCAGTACTTC. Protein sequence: CASSQGLLQETQYF.

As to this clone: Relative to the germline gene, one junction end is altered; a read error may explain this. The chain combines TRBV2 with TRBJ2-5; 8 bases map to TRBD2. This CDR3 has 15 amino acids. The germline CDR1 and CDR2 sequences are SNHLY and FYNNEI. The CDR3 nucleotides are TGTGCCAGCAGGGAAGCGGGAGTTTTAATGGAGACCCAGTACTTC. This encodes CASREAGVLMETQYF.